These 30 T cell receptor beta chains originate from one sample sequenced in a study of blood T cell repertoires in COVID-19 (dated by TCRdb to 2020 to 2022). Library preparation was by the immunoSEQ multiplex PCR assay. The immuneACCESS repertoire file appears here via TCRdb, limited to in-frame rearrangements. These files lack a portion of the clones; in checked studies, under half of the deficit traces to unresolved V genes, and the cause of the others is not known. The sample profile shows around 200,000 clones; 80% to 90% of them were found once. Roughly 9.8% of the sample goes to the ten largest clones. The specimen sequenced was peripheral blood. These receptors came from a woman in her sixties with COVID-19, enrolled during active disease.

This clone turned up a few times. The J gene is TRBJ2-7, the V gene TRBV5-1, with 9 nucleotides matching TRBD1. Germline V gives CDR1 SGHRS, CDR2 YFSETQ. After removal of 2 bases from V and 3 bases from J, the junction contained 3 bases not matched to a gene. The CDR3 totals 14 residues. The CDR3 loop is CASSFRDRDYEQYF. Written as DNA, the CDR3 is TGCGCCAGCAGCTTTCGGGACAGGGACTACGAGCAGTACTTC.

CDR3 sequence (DNA): TGTGCCAGCAGCGTAGGTACAGGGGGCTACAATGAGCAGTTCTTC. Protein: CASSVGTGGYNEQFF. V is TRBV9 and J is TRBJ2-1; TRBD1 aligns across 8 bases. Trimming took 0 bases from V and 3 from J; bases not matched to a gene: 2. The CDR3 totals 15 residues. CDR1 SGDLS and CDR2 YYNGEE come from the germline V gene.

This chain joins TRBV19 and TRBJ1-2, with D possibly being TRBD1 (5 bases). The CDR3 consists of 16 residues. CDR1 LNHDA and CDR2 SQIVND come from the germline V gene (reference sequence). V gave up 5 bases and J gave up 4 bases, with 20 bases separating them. CDR3 sequence (DNA): TGTGCCAGTAGTCCACTTGCCTCAGGGTCTACCTATGGCTACACCTTC. Its translation: CASSPLASGSTYGYTF. Together with reference TRBV19 and TRBJ1-2, the CDR3 gives the full variable domain: DGGITQSPKYLFRKEGQNVTLSCEQNLNHDAMYWYRQDPGQGLRLIYYSQIVNDFQKGDIAEGYSVSREKKESFPLTVTSAQKNPTAFYLCASSPLASGSTYGYTFGSGTRLTVV.

V gene TRBV27 combines with J gene TRBJ1-2; D may be TRBD1 (5 bases). The CDR3 contains 13 residues. Per the germline V gene, CDR1 is MNHEY and CDR2 is SMNVEV (reference sequence). The V end lost 6 bases, the J end lost 1 base, and 9 bases lay between the germline ends. The CDR3 protein is CASSQQVNYGYTF. CDR3 nucleotides: TGTGCCAGCAGCCAACAGGTTAACTATGGCTACACCTTC.

Only a few counts were recorded for this clone. The chain employs TRBV24-1 and TRBJ2-7; 12 nucleotides match TRBD2. The ends lost 4 bases at V and 2 bases at J; junction bases unmatched: 5. The CDR3 has 16 amino acids. The germline V gene encodes CDR1 KGHDR and CDR2 SFDVKD. DNA for the CDR3: TGTGCCACCAGTGAATATAGGACTAGCGGGACCTACGAGCAGTACTTC. This gives the protein CATSEYRTSGTYEQYF.

The V and J genes are TRBV7-2 and TRBJ1-2; D is unclear. Trimming pared 0 bases from V and 8 bases from J, leaving 4 bases between. CDR1 and CDR2 (germline): SGHTA, FQGNSA. There are 11 residues in the CDR3. The CDR3 coding sequence is TGTGCCAGCAGCTTAGCTCGGGGCTACACCTTC. Translating gives CASSLARGYTF.

The genes are TRBV20-1 and TRBJ2-7; D remains ambiguous. The CDR3 is made up of 11 amino acids. V was clipped by 3 bases and J by 1 base, with 4 bases between them. In germline, CDR1 is DFQATT, CDR2 SNEGSKA (reference sequence). The CDR3 nucleotides are TGCAGTGCTAGCCGGTCCTACGAGCAGTACTTC. Translated, it gives CSASRSYEQYF.

The V and J genes are TRBV9 and TRBJ2-6, with D perhaps matching TRBD1 (6 bases). Germline values: CDR1 SGDLS, CDR2 YYNGEE. This CDR3 is built from 18 residues. V lost 0 bases and J 1 base, leaving 14 bases between the germline ends. CDR3 coding DNA: TGTGCCAGCAGCGTAGACCTGGGGGCTATTTCTGGGGCCAACGTCCTGACTTTC. It translates to CASSVDLGAISGANVLTF. Combining the CDR3 with reference TRBV9 and TRBJ2-6 gives the whole variable domain DSGVTQTPKHLITATGQRVTLRCSPRSGDLSVYWYQQSLDQGLQFLIQYYNGEERAKGNILERFSAQQFPDLHSELNLSSLELGDSALYFCASSVDLGAISGANVLTFGAGSRLTVL.

This rearrangement joins TRBV12-3 or TRBV12-4 to TRBJ2-5; a possible D gene is TRBD1 (6 bases). The CDR3 spans 13 residues. V lost 2 bases and J 6 bases, leaving 10 bases between the germline ends. This CDR3 is CASSLLDSQTQYF. CDR3 DNA sequence: TGTGCCAGCAGTTTACTGGACAGTCAGACCCAGTACTTC.

J is TRBJ2-1 and V is TRBV19; TRBD1 is a possible D gene (5 bases). This CDR3 is built from 13 residues. V lost 7 bases to trimming and J lost 0 bases, with 7 bases between them. Germline V gene lookup returns CDR1 LNHDA and CDR2 SQIVND (reference sequence). CDR3 sequence: CASNRGSYNEQFF. The CDR3 DNA reads TGTGCCAGTAATAGGGGCTCCTACAATGAGCAGTTCTTC.

This clone was seen only a few times. The CDR3 loop reads CASSPFLGVWETQYF. CDR3 sequence (DNA): TGTGCCAGCAGTCCCTTTCTAGGGGTCTGGGAGACCCAGTACTTC. V gene TRBV27 combines with J gene TRBJ2-5, with TRBD1 as a possible D gene (5 bases). Germline V lookup: CDR1 MNHEY, CDR2 SMNVEV (reference sequence). The CDR3 totals 15 residues. Trimming removed 5 bases from V and 5 bases from J, with 18 bases in between.

This clone appeared a few times. The chain has TRBV5-4 and TRBJ1-1, with TRBD1 matching over 8 bases. Germline V gene sequence: CDR1 SGHNT, CDR2 YYREEE (reference sequence). The CDR3 covers 15 residues. With 5 bases clipped from V and 5 bases from J, the junction kept 11 bases outside the gene matches. In nucleotides, the CDR3 is TGTGCCAGCAGGTCTTCCCGGACAGGGAATACTGAAGCTTTCTTT. This gives the protein CASRSSRTGNTEAFF.

V and J are TRBV2 and TRBJ2-2, with TRBD2 matching over 8 bases. The trim removed 7 bases at V and 2 bases at J, leaving 6 bases unmatched. Germline V gene lookup returns CDR1 SNHLY and CDR2 FYNNEI. This CDR3 has 15 residues. The CDR3 loop reads CASTRAGVNTGELFF. CDR3 coding DNA: TGTGCCAGCACGAGAGCGGGAGTAAACACCGGGGAGCTGTTTTTT.

This rearrangement joins TRBV10-3 to TRBJ2-1; maybe TRBD2 (5 bases). V was clipped by 6 bases and J by 9 bases, with 12 bases between them. The V gene's germline CDR1 is ENHRY and CDR2 SYGVKD. The CDR3 is made up of 12 amino acids. Here the CDR3 reads CAISPTSFEQFF. The CDR3 DNA reads as TGTGCCATCAGCCCCACTAGTTTTGAGCAGTTCTTC.

The chain is built from TRBV5-1 and TRBJ1-1; D is unclear. Germline V CDR1 and CDR2: SGHRS, YFSETQ. The V end lost 4 bases, the J end lost 2 bases, and 12 bases lay between the germline ends. The CDR3 sequence is 14 residues long. The CDR3 DNA is TGCGCCAGCAGCACAAGTGCCTCCAACACTGAAGCTTTCTTT. It yields the protein CASSTSASNTEAFF. The variable domain in full, completed from reference TRBV5-1 and TRBJ1-1, reads KAGVTQTPRYLIKTRGQQVTLSCSPISGHRSVSWYQQTPGQGLQFLFEYFSETQRNKGNFPGRFSGRQFSNSRSEMNVSTLELGDSALYLCASSTSASNTEAFFGQGTRLTVV.

CDR3 in DNA: TGCGCCAGCAGCCAAGGGGTAACAGGGGTGGGAGATACGCAGTATTTT. It encodes CASSQGVTGVGDTQYF. V usage is TRBV4-3 and J usage is TRBJ2-3; 7 bases match TRBD1. CDR3 length: 16 residues. Germline assignment: CDR1 LGHNA and CDR2 YSLEER. The V gene end was trimmed by 1 base and the J gene end by 5 bases; junction bases not matched to a gene: 9.

In this sample, this clone turned up a few times. This chain joins TRBV28 and TRBJ1-5; tentatively, D is TRBD1 (5 bases). The CDR3 length is 14 residues. Trimming took 6 bases from V and 4 from J, leaving 13 bases between them. Germline assignment: CDR1 MDHEN and CDR2 SYDVKM. For the CDR3, the DNA is TGTGCCAGCAGAACTCACGGGGGGAATCAGCCCCAGCATTTT. It specifies CASRTHGGNQPQHF.

The rearrangement links TRBV5-1 to TRBJ1-4, with 9 bases matching TRBD1. Trimming at V came to 5 bases and at J to 8 bases, leaving 4 bases not matched to a gene. The CDR3 runs to 13 residues. Per the germline V gene, CDR1 is SGHRS and CDR2 is YFSETQ. The CDR3 is CASRTTGGEKLFF. CDR3 DNA: TGCGCCAGCAGAACTACAGGGGGCGAAAAACTGTTTTTT.

The gene calls are TRBV11-3 and TRBJ2-2; unclear D gene. Looked up from germline, CDR1 is SGHNT and CDR2 is YENEEA. The germline V and J ends were trimmed by 5 bases and 4 bases, with 11 bases remaining between them. The CDR3 is 14 residues long. CDR3 DNA sequence: TGTGCCAGCAGCCTCTCCGGTCGCACCGGGGAGCTGTTTTTT. This gives the protein CASSLSGRTGELFF.

The CDR3 loop reads CASSPKPAGQRNQPQHF. In DNA form, the CDR3 reads TGTGCCAGCAGCCCCAAACCCGCGGGACAGAGGAATCAGCCCCAGCATTTT. The V and J genes are TRBV7-2 and TRBJ1-5; 7 bases agree with TRBD1. The CDR3 runs to 17 residues. The ends lost 5 bases at V and 4 bases at J; junction bases unmatched: 14. Germline V CDR1 and CDR2: SGHTA, FQGNSA.

In this sample, this clone turned up a few times. The chain couples TRBV4-2 to TRBJ1-5; no reliable D call. CDR3 size: 16 residues. V lost 4 bases and J lost 8, with 21 bases in between. The V gene's germline CDR1 is LGHNA and CDR2 YNFKEQ. The CDR3 sequence is CASSLVTGRRTEPQHF. CDR3 bases: TGTGCCAGCAGCCTAGTGACGGGTCGTCGAACCGAGCCCCAGCATTTT.

V is TRBV7-5 and J is TRBJ2-3; TRBD2, the table's D call, lacks a check against the DNA. TRBV7-5 is listed as a pseudogene. The CDR3 consists of 17 residues. CDR3 sequence reads: CARSSGELAGEVDTQYF. The CDR3 coding sequence is TGTGCCAGAAGCTCGGGGGAACTAGCGGGAGAGGTAGATACGCAGTATTTT.

This clone was seen a single time. The rearrangement uses TRBV10-3 and TRBJ1-1; 9 nucleotides agree with TRBD1. Unmatched junction bases numbered 3, after V lost 3 bases and J lost 4 bases. The CDR3 loop spans 14 amino acids. The V gene's germline CDR1 is ENHRY and CDR2 SYGVKD. The CDR3 loop is CAISERQGVTEAFF. In nucleotides, the CDR3 is TGTGCCATCAGTGAAAGACAGGGGGTCACTGAAGCTTTCTTT.

The rearrangement uses TRBV27 and TRBJ1-2; TRBD1 matches 7 bases. This CDR3 is built from 14 residues. V lost 6 bases, J lost 4 bases, and 8 bases stayed unmatched. CDR1 and CDR2 (germline): MNHEY, SMNVEV (reference sequence). CDR3 nucleotides: TGTGCCAGCAGAATTGGACAGGACATCTATGGCTACACCTTC. It yields the protein CASRIGQDIYGYTF.

The CDR3 sequence is CASNPPPAGTRAREQYF. DNA for the CDR3: TGCGCCAGCAATCCTCCCCCGGCCGGGACACGAGCCCGGGAGCAGTACTTC. The V gene is TRBV23-1, the J gene TRBJ2-7; possibly TRBD1 for D (6 bases). TRBV23-1 belongs to the ORF category, with a function that is uncertain. V dropped 7 bases and J dropped 7 bases, with 29 bases sitting between them. This CDR3 is 17 amino acids long.

The chain uses TRBV4-1 and TRBJ2-1; D gene uncertain. CDR1 and CDR2 from the germline V gene are MGHRA and YSYEKL. The CDR3 extends over 15 amino acids. Trimming removed 1 base at V and 1 base at J, with 8 bases between. CDR3 sequence (DNA): TGCGCCAGCAGCCAAGGGGCACGGTCCTACAATGAGCAGTTCTTC. This encodes CASSQGARSYNEQFF.

J is TRBJ2-3 and V is TRBV9; TRBD1 agrees at 10 bases. The CDR3 spans 15 residues. Germline CDR1 and CDR2: SGDLS and YYNGEE. The trim removed 8 bases at V and 3 bases at J, leaving 9 bases unmatched. The DNA of the CDR3 is TGTGCCAGTGTCCTGGGGACAGGGGCGACAGATACGCAGTATTTT. Translation gives CASVLGTGATDTQYF.

This clone showed up just once. The CDR3 sequence is CATSDSLAGGVGNEQFF. The CDR3 DNA reads as TGTGCCACCAGTGATTCCCTAGCGGGGGGGGTAGGGAATGAGCAGTTCTTC. The V and J genes are TRBV24-1 and TRBJ2-1; 12 positions match TRBD2. Unmatched junction bases numbered 8, after V lost 2 bases and J lost 7 bases. Germline V gene data show CDR1 as KGHDR and CDR2 as SFDVKD. The CDR3 extends over 17 amino acids.

The chain recombines TRBV27 with TRBJ2-5; the match to TRBD2 covers 10 bases. Trimming at V came to 4 bases and at J to 5 bases, leaving 7 bases not matched to a gene. From germline, CDR1 is MNHEY and CDR2 SMNVEV (reference sequence). The CDR3 has 15 residues. For the CDR3, the DNA is TGTGCCAGCAGTTCAAAGCGGGAGGGCCCCGAGACCCAGTACTTC. This codes for CASSSKREGPETQYF.

V gene TRBV5-1 combines with J gene TRBJ2-7; 7 bases line up with TRBD2. This CDR3 is 14 amino acids long. Trimming removed 4 bases from V and 4 bases from J; junction bases left unmatched: 8. The germline gives CDR1 SGHRS, CDR2 YFSETQ. This CDR3 is CASSAEGGGYEQYF. DNA for the CDR3: TGCGCCAGCAGCGCCGAAGGCGGGGGTTACGAGCAGTACTTC.